This record concerns one T cell receptor (beta chain) sequence. Its antigen is not identified. This entry is derived from a study of T cell responses to AZD1222 COVID-19 vaccine. Regarding the study as a whole: It was only after the peak T cell response that any repertoires were sampled. There were mostly white British donors and more females than males, and clonal diversity was possibly underestimated. As reported, nearly half of all spike-specific TCRs target variant regions that are unmutated.

Pooled samples include second doses given at about 4 or 12 weeks. Produced via immunoSEQ multiplex PCR; TCRdb's table is partial and in-frame only. This sample has 150,000 to 200,000 clones; around 90% occur once, and the top ten carry about 1.1%. V lost 5 bases and J 7 bases, leaving 17 bases between the germline ends. The germline gives CDR1 MNHEY, CDR2 SVGAGI. The CDR3 contains 14 residues. The sample consisted of peripheral blood, taken 28 days after the second AZD1222 dose. This clonotype was sampled from an adult who received the AZD1222 COVID-19 vaccine. This chain links TRBV6-5 with TRBJ1-2; perhaps TRBD1 as D (6 bases). CDR3 protein: CASSTAQGRSGYTF. CDR3 nucleotide sequence: TGTGCCAGCAGTACCGCACAGGGCAGGTCTGGCTACACCTTC.